These 6 T cell receptor beta chains came from one sample sequenced in a study of T cells in Graves' hyperthyroidism and ophthalmopathy. Template material for amplifying TCR beta CDR3 regions consisted of RNA transcripts. The study used the HTBI primer set for a first-round RT-PCR of the TCR CDR3. TCRdb re-called the multiplex PCR reads with MiXCR, one entry per CDR3 protein. The top ten hold approximately 50% of the sample, which has 500,000 to 650,000 distinct CDR3 sequences, 20% seen once. Sequenced: blood. The receptors shown here come from a man aged 35 to 55 with Graves' ophthalmopathy.

This clonotype was recorded a few times. The chain employs TRBV7-9 and TRBJ2-1, with TRBD2 matching 14 bases. The germline V gene has CDR1 SEHNR and CDR2 FQNEAQ (reference sequence). With V trimmed by 5 bases and J by 7 bases, 7 bases remained unmatched. The CDR3 runs to 16 residues. CDR3 sequence (DNA): TGTGCCAGCAGCGGGACTAGCGGGAGTAGTAGTAATGAGCAGTTCTTC. It yields the protein CASSGTSGSSSNEQFF.

The chain couples TRBV27 to TRBJ1-2; the D gene is possibly TRBD1 (6 bases). Trimming removed 4 bases from V and 6 bases from J, with 24 bases in between. The CDR3 runs 17 residues. Germline CDR1 is MNHEY and CDR2 is SMNVEV (reference sequence). CDR3 amino acids: CASSSSTWGAGENGYTF. CDR3 in DNA: TGTGCCAGCAGTTCCTCCACCTGGGGGGCAGGTGAGAATGGCTACACCTTC.

In this sample, this clonotype turned up many times. This sequence joins TRBV11-1 and TRBJ2-7; D unresolved. Germline CDR1 SGHAT, CDR2 FQDESV (reference sequence). V was shortened by 2 bases and J by 0 bases, with 5 bases between the two germline ends. The CDR3 contains 13 residues. This CDR3 is CASSLPPSYEQYF. CDR3 coding DNA: TGTGCCAGCAGCTTACCCCCCTCCTACGAGCAGTACTTC. Based on the CDR3 plus reference TRBV11-1 and TRBJ2-7, the full variable domain is EAEVAQSPRYKITEKSQAVAFWCDPISGHATLYWYRQILGQGPELLVQFQDESVVDDSQLPKDRFSAERLKGVDSTLKIQPAELGDSAMYLCASSLPPSYEQYFGPGTRLTVT.

The CDR3 nucleotides read TGCAGTGCTAGCTCCTTTTCGGAGCGGGAGACCCAGTACTTC. It encodes CSASSFSERETQYF. V is TRBV20-1 and J is TRBJ2-5, with D possibly matching TRBD2 (5 bases). This CDR3 is 14 amino acids long. The V gene lost 3 bases and the J gene lost 5 bases, with 16 bases spanning the gap. Germline V lookup: CDR1 DFQATT, CDR2 SNEGSKA (reference sequence).

A few counts support this clonotype. The chain links TRBV7-2 to TRBJ2-5; TRBD1 might be the D (6 bases). The CDR3 spans 14 residues. Germline CDR1 reads SGHTA; CDR2 reads FQGNSA. Trimming took off 1 base at V and 12 bases at J, with 18 bases between the two ends. The CDR3 DNA reads TGTGCCAGCAGCTTAGGGCTACTTGGGGGCTGGAAGTACTTC. Protein product: CASSLGLLGGWKYF.

The sample holds many counts of this clonotype. One end of the junction varies from germline; a read error may be responsible. The chain joins TRBV12-3 or TRBV12-4 to TRBJ2-3, with TRBD2 identical over 9 bases. This CDR3 comprises 15 residues. The CDR3 spells CASSLAGRGADTQYF. Here the CDR3 DNA reads TGTGCCAGCAGTCTAGCGGGAAGAGGGGCAGATACGCAGTATTTT.